This T cell receptor (beta chain) is drawn from a study of control samples from healthy donors and cancer patients. Method: immunoSEQ multiplex PCR; TCRdb's copy keeps in-frame clones and lacks some. The table records more than 140,000 clones, 94% of them present only once. This CDR3 comprises 12 residues. Germline V CDR1 and CDR2: SGHAT, FQNNGV. The V end was cut by 3 bases, the J end by 9 bases, with 9 bases between. Sequenced material: blood. The chain links TRBV11-2 to TRBJ2-1; tentatively, D is TRBD1 (5 bases). The sequence came from a man between 35 and 55 years old in good health. The CDR3 nucleotides read TGTGCCAGCAGCTTTCAGGGAAGTGAGCAGTTCTTC. Its translation is CASSFQGSEQFF.